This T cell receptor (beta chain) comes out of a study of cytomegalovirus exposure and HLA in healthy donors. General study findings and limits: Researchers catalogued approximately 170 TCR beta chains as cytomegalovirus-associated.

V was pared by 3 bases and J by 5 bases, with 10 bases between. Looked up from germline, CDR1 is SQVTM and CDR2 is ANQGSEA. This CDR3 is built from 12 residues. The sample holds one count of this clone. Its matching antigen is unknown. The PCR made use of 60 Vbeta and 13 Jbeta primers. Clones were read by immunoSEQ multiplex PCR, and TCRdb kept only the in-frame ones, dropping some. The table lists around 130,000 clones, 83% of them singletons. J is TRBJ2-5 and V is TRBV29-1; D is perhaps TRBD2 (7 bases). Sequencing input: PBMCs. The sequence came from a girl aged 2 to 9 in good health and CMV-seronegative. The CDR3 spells CSVDGGQETQYF. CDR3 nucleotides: TGCAGCGTTGACGGGGGGCAGGAGACCCAGTACTTC.